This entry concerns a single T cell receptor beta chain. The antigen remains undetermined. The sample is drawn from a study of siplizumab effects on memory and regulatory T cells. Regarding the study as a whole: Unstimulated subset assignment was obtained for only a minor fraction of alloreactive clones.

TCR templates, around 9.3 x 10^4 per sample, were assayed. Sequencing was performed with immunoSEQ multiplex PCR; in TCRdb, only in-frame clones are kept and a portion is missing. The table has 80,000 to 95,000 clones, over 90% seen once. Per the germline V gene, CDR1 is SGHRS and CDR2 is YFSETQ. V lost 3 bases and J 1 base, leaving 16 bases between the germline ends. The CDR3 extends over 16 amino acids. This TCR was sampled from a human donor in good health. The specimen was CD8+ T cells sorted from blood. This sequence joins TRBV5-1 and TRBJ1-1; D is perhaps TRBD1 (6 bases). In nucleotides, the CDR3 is TGCGCCAGCAGCTGGGGAACAGGGTGGGCGAACACTGAAGCTTTCTTT. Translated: CASSWGTGWANTEAFF.